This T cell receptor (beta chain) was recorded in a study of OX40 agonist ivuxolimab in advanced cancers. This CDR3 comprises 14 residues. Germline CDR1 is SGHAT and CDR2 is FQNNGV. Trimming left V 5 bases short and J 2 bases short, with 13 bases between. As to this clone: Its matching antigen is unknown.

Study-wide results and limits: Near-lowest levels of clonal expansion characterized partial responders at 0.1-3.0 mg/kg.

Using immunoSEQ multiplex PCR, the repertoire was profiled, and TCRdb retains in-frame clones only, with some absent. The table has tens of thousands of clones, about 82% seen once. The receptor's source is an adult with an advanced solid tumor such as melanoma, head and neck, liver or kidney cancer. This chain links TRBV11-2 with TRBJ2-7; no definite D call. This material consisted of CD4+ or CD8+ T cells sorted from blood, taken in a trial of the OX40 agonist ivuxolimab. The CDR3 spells CASSSSDGTYEQYF. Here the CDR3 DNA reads TGTGCCAGCAGCAGCTCGGACGGCACCTACGAGCAGTACTTC.